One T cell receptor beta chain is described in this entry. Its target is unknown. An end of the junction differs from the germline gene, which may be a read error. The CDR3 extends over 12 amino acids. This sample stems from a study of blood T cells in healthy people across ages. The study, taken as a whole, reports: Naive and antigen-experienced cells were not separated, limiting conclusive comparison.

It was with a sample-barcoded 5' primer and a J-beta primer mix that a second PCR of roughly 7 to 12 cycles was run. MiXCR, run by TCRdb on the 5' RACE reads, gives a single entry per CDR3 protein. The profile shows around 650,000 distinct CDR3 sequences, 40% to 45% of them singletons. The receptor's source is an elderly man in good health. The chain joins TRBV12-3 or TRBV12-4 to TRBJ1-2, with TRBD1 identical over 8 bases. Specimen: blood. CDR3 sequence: CACSPWDRGYTF. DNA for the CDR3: TGTGCCTGCAGCCCATGGGACAGGGGCTACACCTTC.